The 31 T cell receptor beta chains in this list originate from one sample, sequenced in a study of blood T cell repertoires in COVID-19 (dated by TCRdb to about 2020). The method was the immunoSEQ multiplex PCR assay. In TCRdb, the immuneACCESS table is reduced to in-frame sequences with V and J assigned. These tables do not hold every clone; where another copy was compared, an unresolved V gene accounts for under half, and the others remain unexplained. The sample records more than 200,000 clones, 70% to 85% of which are singletons. In total, the top ten clones hold about 4% of the sample. Input material: peripheral blood. The receptors stem from a woman aged 35 to 49 with active or convalescent COVID-19.

This clone was counted a single time. The chain recombines TRBV7-3 with TRBJ2-3, with 8 bases matching TRBD2. V lost 5 bases and J lost 5; bases outside the gene matches: 6. Germline CDR1 and CDR2: SGHTA and FQGTGA. The CDR3 is 14 amino acids. The CDR3 DNA reads TGTGCCAGCAGCCGTAGCGGGGCTAAAGATACGCAGTATTTT. Its protein is CASSRSGAKDTQYF. The variable domain in full, with the rest retrieved from reference TRBV7-3 and TRBJ2-3, is GAGVSQTPSNKVTEKGKYVELRCDPISGHTALYWYRQSLGQGPEFLIYFQGTGAADDSGLPNDRFFAVRPEGSVSTLKIQRTERGDSAVYLCASSRSGAKDTQYFGPGTRLTVL.

This chain joins TRBV5-1 and TRBJ2-1; TRBD1 aligns across 8 bases. The V gene end was trimmed by 4 bases and the J gene end by 10 bases; junction bases not matched to a gene: 7. The CDR3 is 13 residues long. Looked up from germline, CDR1 is SGHRS and CDR2 is YFSETQ. In nucleotides, the CDR3 is TGCGCCAGCAGCCCGGGGACAGGAAGGGAGCAGTTCTTC. It translates to CASSPGTGREQFF.

The J gene is TRBJ2-7, the V gene TRBV12-3 or TRBV12-4; a possible D gene is TRBD1 (6 bases). This CDR3 comprises 12 residues. The ends were cut back, 5 bases at V and 2 bases at J, with 7 bases in the middle. The CDR3 here is CASSRDTYEQYF. In DNA, the CDR3 is TGTGCCAGCAGTCGGGACACCTACGAGCAGTACTTC.

The chain uses TRBV6-5 and TRBJ2-1, with 7 nucleotides matching TRBD2. The V gene's germline CDR1 is MNHEY and CDR2 SVGAGI. V was pared by 2 bases and J by 0 bases, with 4 bases of the junction left unmatched. The CDR3 spans 16 residues. The CDR3 loop is CASSYLASGSYNEQFF. CDR3 in DNA: TGTGCCAGCAGTTACCTGGCTAGCGGCTCCTACAATGAGCAGTTCTTC.

V and J are TRBV4-1 and TRBJ2-3; 7 bases are a match to TRBD1. V shed 4 bases and J 4 bases; nucleotides not matched to a gene: 8. Germline loops: CDR1 MGHRA, CDR2 YSYEKL. This CDR3 contains 15 residues. The CDR3 region is CASSRQTGLSDTQYF. The CDR3 DNA sequence: TGCGCCAGCAGCCGACAGACAGGGTTATCAGATACGCAGTATTTT.

The chain carries TRBV29-1 and TRBJ1-2; D perhaps matches TRBD1 (5 bases). V dropped 4 bases and J dropped 3 bases, with 18 bases sitting between them. Germline assignment: CDR1 SQVTM and CDR2 ANQGSEA. This CDR3 comprises 15 residues. The CDR3 nucleotides are TGCAGCGTTGGTAAGAGGCAGGGATTAGACTATGGCTACACCTTC. It codes for CSVGKRQGLDYGYTF.

The V and J genes are TRBV6-1 and TRBJ1-2; D not resolved. Deletions cut 0 bases from V and 4 bases from J, with 6 bases between. In germline, CDR1 is MNHNS, CDR2 SASEGT. The CDR3 covers 13 residues. CDR3 coding DNA: TGTGCCAGCAGTGAAGCGCAGGCCTATGGCTACACCTTC. It is translated as CASSEAQAYGYTF.

V usage is TRBV14 and J usage is TRBJ2-4; D may be TRBD1 (6 bases). CDR1 and CDR2 from the germline V gene are SGHDN and FVKESK. V was clipped by 1 base and J by 5 bases, with 9 bases between them. The CDR3 has 14 residues. DNA of the CDR3: TGTGCCAGCAGCCAAGGGACAGTCCAAAACATTCAGTACTTC. It translates to CASSQGTVQNIQYF.

The V and J genes are TRBV28 and TRBJ1-5; a possible D gene is TRBD1 (6 bases). Trimming pared 6 bases from V and 1 base from J, leaving 16 bases between. Germline lookup yields CDR1 MDHEN and CDR2 SYDVKM. The CDR3 is made up of 16 amino acids. CDR3 amino acids: CASRLVQGRSNQPQHF. As DNA, the CDR3 is TGTGCCAGCAGACTAGTACAGGGTAGGAGCAATCAGCCCCAGCATTTT.

This chain joins TRBV5-4 and TRBJ2-5; D not resolved. This CDR3 is built from 13 residues. Trimming took 0 bases from V and 3 from J, leaving 6 bases between them. Germline assignment: CDR1 SGHNT and CDR2 YYREEE (reference sequence). CDR3 residues: CASSLVGEETQYF. CDR3 sequence (DNA): TGTGCCAGCAGCTTGGTGGGCGAAGAGACCCAGTACTTC.

This clone showed up just a few times. The chain is built from TRBV19 and TRBJ1-5; D perhaps matches TRBD1 (5 bases). Germline V gene lookup returns CDR1 LNHDA and CDR2 SQIVND (reference sequence). V was shortened by 5 bases and J by 7 bases, with 12 bases between the two germline ends. This CDR3 comprises 13 residues. DNA for the CDR3: TGTGCCAGTAGTGCGACAGAAATCCAGCCCCAGCATTTT. It codes for CASSATEIQPQHF.

The chain carries TRBV3-1 (or the pseudogene TRBV3-2) and TRBJ2-1, with 11 positions matching TRBD2. The germline CDR1 and CDR2 sequences are LGHDT and YNNKEL (reference sequence). Trimming cost V 4 bases and J 10 bases; bases outside gene matches: 6. The CDR3 consists of 14 residues. The chain's CDR3 is CASSRSGGAGEQFF. DNA of the CDR3: TGTGCCAGCAGCCGTAGCGGGGGGGCTGGCGAGCAGTTCTTC.

V is TRBV19 and J is TRBJ1-2, with D uncertain. This CDR3 region has 12 residues. Germline-derived CDR1 and CDR2 are LNHDA and SQIVND (reference sequence). Trimming stripped 3 bases from V and 8 bases from J, with 10 bases between. DNA for the CDR3: TGTGCCAGTAGTATCGCTTTCGAGGGCTACACCTTC. Encoded protein: CASSIAFEGYTF. The complete variable domain, with remaining parts taken from reference TRBV19 and TRBJ1-2, reads DGGITQSPKYLFRKEGQNVTLSCEQNLNHDAMYWYRQDPGQGLRLIYYSQIVNDFQKGDIAEGYSVSREKKESFPLTVTSAQKNPTAFYLCASSIAFEGYTFGSGTRLTVV.

The chain is built from TRBV6-6 and TRBJ1-1; a weak D match, TRBD1 (5 bases). The CDR3 spans 15 residues. Trimming stripped 6 bases from V and 4 bases from J, with 18 bases between. The germline CDR1 and CDR2 sequences are MNHNY and SVGAGI (reference sequence). CDR3 in DNA: TGTGCCAGCAGGGCCACAGTTGATAGGGGCACTGAAGCTTTCTTT. Protein: CASRATVDRGTEAFF.

V usage is TRBV6-5 and J usage is TRBJ1-5, with 8 bases matching TRBD1. The CDR3 sequence is 14 residues long. Germline values: CDR1 MNHEY, CDR2 SVGAGI. V shed 7 bases and J 1 base; nucleotides not matched to a gene: 3. CDR3 protein: CASNRQGSNQPQHF. The CDR3 DNA reads as TGTGCCAGCAATAGACAGGGGAGCAATCAGCCCCAGCATTTT.

The chain links TRBV7-9 to TRBJ2-7, with 7 bases fitting TRBD1. Germline-derived CDR1 and CDR2 are SEHNR and FQNEAQ (reference sequence). The CDR3 contains 13 residues. V lost 7 bases and J lost 2; bases outside the gene matches: 5. CDR3 sequence (DNA): TGTGCCAGCACCGTTGGACAGGCCTACGAGCAGTACGTC. Residues: CASTVGQAYEQYV.

The sample holds one count of this clone. The chain is built from TRBV18 and TRBJ1-3; 7 nucleotides agree with TRBD1. The CDR3 has 16 amino acids. The germline V gene encodes CDR1 KGHSH and CDR2 LQKENI. Trimming at V came to 5 bases and at J to 1 base, leaving 8 bases not matched to a gene. CDR3 protein: CASSKDRFESGNTIYF. Here the CDR3 DNA reads TGTGCCAGCTCAAAGGACAGGTTCGAATCTGGAAACACCATATATTTT.

V usage is TRBV2 and J usage is TRBJ2-1; 7 nucleotides line up with TRBD1. V lost 6 bases and J lost 9; bases outside the gene matches: 5. This CDR3 has 12 residues. The germline gives CDR1 SNHLY, CDR2 FYNNEI. CDR3 sequence reads: CASSVQGIEQFF. In nucleotides, the CDR3 is TGTGCCAGCAGCGTACAGGGGATTGAGCAGTTCTTC.

This chain joins TRBV6-1 and TRBJ2-3; D gene unclear. CDR3 size: 16 residues. Trimming cost V 0 bases and J 2 bases, with 12 bases left between them. The germline V gene encodes CDR1 MNHNS and CDR2 SASEGT. CDR3 protein: CASSEALYGSTDTQYF. The CDR3 DNA is TGTGCCAGCAGTGAAGCGCTCTACGGTTCCACAGATACGCAGTATTTT.

V usage is TRBV12-3 or TRBV12-4 and J usage is TRBJ1-5, with 9 bases fitting TRBD1. Trimming at V came to 6 bases and at J to 5 bases, leaving 2 bases not matched to a gene. CDR3 length: 13 residues. The DNA for the CDR3 is TGTGCCAGCAGAAGGGACAGGGATCAGCCCCAGCATTTT. Its protein is CASRRDRDQPQHF.

The V and J genes are TRBV7-3 and TRBJ2-3; D may be TRBD2 (5 bases). Deletions cut 4 bases from V and 6 bases from J, with 11 bases between. Per the germline V gene, CDR1 is SGHTA and CDR2 is FQGTGA. The CDR3 contains 13 residues. CDR3 loop: CASSSRTADTQYF. The CDR3 DNA is TGTGCCAGCAGCTCACGGACTGCGGATACGCAGTATTTT. The full variable domain, completed using reference TRBV7-3 and TRBJ2-3, is GAGVSQTPSNKVTEKGKYVELRCDPISGHTALYWYRQSLGQGPEFLIYFQGTGAADDSGLPNDRFFAVRPEGSVSTLKIQRTERGDSAVYLCASSSRTADTQYFGPGTRLTVL.

The chain links TRBV4-1 to TRBJ1-1; 9 nucleotides align to TRBD1. The CDR3 is made up of 15 amino acids. Germline V gene data show CDR1 as MGHRA and CDR2 as YSYEKL. The V gene end was trimmed by 4 bases and the J gene end by 0 bases; junction bases not matched to a gene: 3. DNA for the CDR3: TGCGCCAGCAGCCGGGGGACAGGGATGAACACTGAAGCTTTCTTT. Its protein is CASSRGTGMNTEAFF.

J is TRBJ2-3 and V is TRBV5-1; 7 bases line up with TRBD2. J gave up 1 base and V 3 bases, and 5 bases lay outside the gene matches. In germline, CDR1 is SGHRS, CDR2 YFSETQ. The CDR3 loop spans 15 amino acids. CDR3 protein: CASSSWAGGTDTQYF. CDR3 nucleotides: TGCGCCAGCAGCTCCTGGGCGGGGGGCACAGATACGCAGTATTTT.

The chain combines TRBV9 with TRBJ2-6; a possible D gene is TRBD2 (6 bases). Between the trimmed V and J ends, which lost 0 bases and 4 bases, there was a span of 11 bases. The germline CDR1 and CDR2 sequences are SGDLS and YYNGEE. CDR3 size: 16 residues. The DNA of the CDR3 is TGTGCCAGCAGCGTAGGAGGAGGGAGCGGGGCCAACGTCCTGACTTTC. Its protein is CASSVGGGSGANVLTF.

The chain is built from TRBV10-3 and TRBJ1-4; possible D gene TRBD1, 6 bases. The CDR3 is 15 amino acids. V was shortened by 2 bases and J by 11 bases, with 18 bases between the two germline ends. Germline values: CDR1 ENHRY, CDR2 SYGVKD. The CDR3 reads CAISENREGGGKLFF. Here the CDR3 DNA reads TGTGCCATCAGTGAGAACAGGGAAGGAGGTGGGAAACTGTTTTTT.

The rearrangement links TRBV5-1 to TRBJ1-6; TRBD1 might be the D (5 bases). Germline values: CDR1 SGHRS, CDR2 YFSETQ. Between the trimmed V and J ends, which lost 0 bases and 7 bases, there was a span of 11 bases. The CDR3 totals 15 residues. CDR3 in amino acids: CASSLAGESNSPLHF. For the CDR3, the DNA is TGCGCCAGCAGCTTGGCGGGGGAATCGAATTCACCCCTCCACTTT.

The chain links TRBV12-2 to TRBJ1-1; TRBD1, as called in the table, went unchecked against the DNA. TRBV12-2 is recorded as a pseudogene. The CDR3 totals 15 residues. CDR3: CASRAQQGENTEAFF. Here the CDR3 DNA reads TGTGCAAGTCGCGCTCAGCAGGGGGAGAACACTGAAGCTTTCTTT.

The V and J genes are TRBV5-1 and TRBJ1-1, with TRBD1 matching over 7 bases. The junction had 5 bases not matched to a gene; V was cut back by 5 bases and J by 4 bases. CDR1 is SGHRS and CDR2 is YFSETQ in the germline V gene. The CDR3 is 13 amino acids. CDR3 coding DNA: TGCGCCAGCAGGGCACAGGGGACCACTGAAGCTTTCTTT. This encodes CASRAQGTTEAFF.

CDR3 coding DNA: TGCGCCAGCAGTGAGAGCGGGGAAAATTCACCCCTCCACTTT. Its protein product is CASSESGENSPLHF. The V gene is TRBV10-2, the J gene TRBJ1-6; D remains unclear. V was pared by 2 bases and J by 7 bases, with 9 bases between. Germline V gives CDR1 WSHSY, CDR2 SAAADI. This CDR3 is 14 amino acids long.

This sequence joins TRBV28 and TRBJ1-2; 7 nucleotides agree with TRBD1. V shed 7 bases and J 4 bases; nucleotides not matched to a gene: 15. The CDR3 runs 16 residues. Germline V gives CDR1 MDHEN, CDR2 SYDVKM. The CDR3 coding sequence is TGTGCCAGCACTGACCTAGGGGGCGCAATCTCCTATGGCTACACCTTC. Translation gives CASTDLGGAISYGYTF.

The chain combines TRBV5-8 with TRBJ2-5, with TRBD1 matching 9 bases. The CDR3 loop spans 16 amino acids. V lost 1 base and J lost 4; bases outside the gene matches: 8. Germline V gene sequence: CDR1 SGHTS, CDR2 YDEGEE. CDR3 in DNA: TGTGCCAGCAGCTTGATAGGACAGGGGAAGCGAGAGACCCAGTACTTC. Translated: CASSLIGQGKRETQYF.